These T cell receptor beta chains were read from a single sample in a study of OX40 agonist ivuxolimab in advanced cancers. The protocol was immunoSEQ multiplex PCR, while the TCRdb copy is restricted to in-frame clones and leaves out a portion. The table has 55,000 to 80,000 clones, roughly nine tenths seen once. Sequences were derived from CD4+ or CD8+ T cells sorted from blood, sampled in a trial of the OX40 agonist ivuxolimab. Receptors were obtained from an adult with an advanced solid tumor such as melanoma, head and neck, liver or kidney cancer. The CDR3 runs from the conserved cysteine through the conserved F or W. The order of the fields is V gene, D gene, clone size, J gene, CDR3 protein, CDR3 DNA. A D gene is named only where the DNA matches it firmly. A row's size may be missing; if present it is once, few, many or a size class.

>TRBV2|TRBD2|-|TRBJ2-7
CASSELVAGRSYEQYF
TGTGCCAGCAGTGAATTGGTAGCGGGGAGATCCTACGAGCAGTACTTC
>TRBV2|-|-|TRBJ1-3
CASSVDTNGNTIYF
TGTGCCAGCAGTGTGGACACCAATGGAAACACCATATATTTT
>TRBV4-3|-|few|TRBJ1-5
CASSRLRDTPQHF
TGCGCCAGCAGCCGGCTCCGGGATACGCCCCAGCATTTT
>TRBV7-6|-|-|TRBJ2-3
CASSFSSRTDTQYF
TGTGCCAGCAGCTTCTCGTCCCGCACAGATACGCAGTATTTT
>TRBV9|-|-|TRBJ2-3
CASSVGQVTDTQYF
TGTGCCAGCAGCGTAGGACAGGTCACAGATACGCAGTATTTT
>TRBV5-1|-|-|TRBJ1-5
CASSLEWGGDQPQHF
TGCGCCAGCAGCTTGGAATGGGGAGGTGATCAGCCCCAGCATTTT
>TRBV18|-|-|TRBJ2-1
CASSPPAFSNEQFF
TGTGCCAGCTCACCACCGGCATTTAGCAATGAGCAGTTCTTC
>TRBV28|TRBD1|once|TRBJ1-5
CASRADRGLGQPQHF
TGTGCCAGCAGAGCAGACAGGGGGCTCGGTCAGCCCCAGCATTTT
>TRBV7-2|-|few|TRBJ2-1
CASSLGGTSYNEQFF
TGTGCCAGCAGCTTAGGGGGCACCTCCTACAATGAGCAGTTCTTC
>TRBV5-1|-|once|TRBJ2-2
CASSPTFFTGSGAGGELFF
TGCGCCAGCAGCCCCACCTTTTTTACAGGGTCGGGTGCGGGCGGGGAGCTGTTTTTT
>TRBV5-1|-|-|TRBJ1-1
CASSPLIMNTEAFF
TGCGCCAGCAGCCCCCTTATCATGAACACTGAAGCTTTCTTT
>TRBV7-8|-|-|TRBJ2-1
CASSQDPGPTNEQFF
TGTGCCAGCAGCCAGGACCCGGGACCTACCAATGAGCAGTTCTTC
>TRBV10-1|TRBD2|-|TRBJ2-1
CASSGGSGSYNEQFF
TGCGCCAGCAGTGGAGGTAGCGGGAGTTACAATGAGCAGTTCTTC
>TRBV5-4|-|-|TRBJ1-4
CASSLAKTANEKLFF
TGTGCCAGCAGCTTGGCCAAAACCGCAAATGAAAAACTGTTTTTT
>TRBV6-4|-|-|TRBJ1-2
CASIPPVGKYGYTF
TGTGCCAGCATTCCACCCGTGGGGAAATATGGCTACACCTTC
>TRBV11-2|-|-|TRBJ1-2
CASSLPGPSGYGYTF
TGTGCCAGCAGCTTACCGGGGCCGTCCGGCTATGGCTACACCTTC
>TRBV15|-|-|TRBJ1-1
CATSRDRVNTEAFF
TGTGCCACCAGCAGAGACAGGGTTAACACTGAAGCTTTCTTT
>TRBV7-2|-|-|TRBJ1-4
CASSLNSGTNGEKLFF
TGTGCCAGCAGCTTGAATTCCGGGACAAATGGGGAAAAACTGTTTTTT
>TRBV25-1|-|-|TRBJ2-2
CASSAGGGLSTGELFF
TGTGCCAGCAGTGCAGGTGGCGGGCTTTCTACCGGGGAGCTGTTTTTT
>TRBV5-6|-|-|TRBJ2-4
CASSLYGAAKNIQYF
TGTGCCAGCAGCTTGTATGGGGCAGCCAAAAACATTCAGTACTTC
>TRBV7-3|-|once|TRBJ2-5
CASSLGGQETQYF
TGTGCCAGCAGCCTTGGGGGGCAAGAGACCCAGTACTTC
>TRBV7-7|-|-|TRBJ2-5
CASSRSGGTQYF
TGTGCTAGCAGCCGGTCAGGAGGGACCCAGTACTTC
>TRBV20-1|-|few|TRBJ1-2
CSARERYGYTF
TGCAGTGCTAGAGAGCGGTATGGCTACACCTTC
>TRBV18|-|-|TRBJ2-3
CASSGLTDTQYF
TGTGCCAGCTCCGGGCTCACAGATACGCAGTATTTT
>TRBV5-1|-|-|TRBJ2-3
CASSLASRSTDTQYF
TGCGCCAGCAGCTTGGCCTCGCGGAGCACAGATACGCAGTATTTT
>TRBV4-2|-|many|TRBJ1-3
CASSQERGNTIYF
TGTGCCAGCAGCCAAGAGAGGGGAAACACCATATATTTT
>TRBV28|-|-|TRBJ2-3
CASSLSGAGSTDTQYF
TGTGCCAGCAGTTTATCCGGGGCGGGCAGCACAGATACGCAGTATTTT
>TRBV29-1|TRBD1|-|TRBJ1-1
CSGTQGAGTEAFF
TGCAGCGGTACGCAGGGGGCCGGCACTGAAGCTTTCTTT